This TCR beta chain was identified during a study of shared T cell receptors in the human thymus. Here immunoSEQ multiplex PCR was the method, and the copy in TCRdb shows in-frame clones only, minus some. The sample comprises 600,000 to 900,000 clones, approximately 85% of which are singletons, and roughly 0.01% rests with the top ten. These data also featured in a second study, about human thymus T cells. As that report states: Congenital heart defects were the reason for the corrective surgery that the donors, healthy Finnish infants, were having. Thymus was obtained from resections taken during corrective heart surgery. Unrelated individuals had highly overlapping thymic repertoires, as reported in related research.

The material sequenced was thymocytes. The receptor was derived from a girl under three years old with a congenital heart defect.

CDR3 amino acids: CASEFWSRDSPIPSNQPQHF. The CDR3 DNA reads as TGTGCTAGTGAGTTTTGGAGCCGAGACAGCCCTATTCCAAGCAATCAGCCCCAGCATTTT. The chain joins TRBV12-5 to TRBJ1-5; possible D gene TRBD1, 5 bases. The CDR3 has 20 amino acids. Germline V gene sequence: CDR1 LGHNT, CDR2 FRNRAP. V lost 7 bases and J lost 1, with 29 bases in between.